What follows are 26 T cell receptor beta chains derived from one specimen sequenced in a study of T cell clonality in common variable immunodeficiency. Profiling relied on immunoSEQ multiplex PCR, and the TCRdb table lists in-frame clones only, not all of them. Sampling found about 43,000 clones, none seen once. Sequencing input: peripheral blood mononuclear cells. These receptor sequences come from a person aged 18 to 75 in good health.

This clone was detected many times. Partial CDR3 DNA: TGCGCCAGCACCCAAGGGGGGGCCCAGGAGACC. This codes for CASTQGGAQET. The CDR3 in full is CASTQGGAQETQYF. The chain links TRBV5-1 to TRBJ2-5; a weak D match, TRBD2 (7 bases). The read finishes 3 residues shy of the CDR3 end, and the germline J gene is used to complete it. This CDR3 is 14 amino acids long. V lost 6 bases and J 5 bases, leaving 17 bases between the germline ends. In germline, CDR1 is SGHRS, CDR2 YFSETQ.

There are many counts of this clone. The CDR3 end lies 3 residues beyond the end of the read and is filled in from the germline J gene. The gene calls are TRBV5-1 and TRBJ2-5, with TRBD2 identical over 7 bases. This CDR3 has 13 residues. After removal of 5 bases from V and 1 base from J, the junction contained 2 bases not matched to a gene. Per the germline V gene, CDR1 is SGHRS and CDR2 is YFSETQ. The CDR3 bases that were read are TGCGCCAGCAGTGCGGGAGTCCAAGAGACC. Protein: CASSAGVQET. The full CDR3 protein reads CASSAGVQETQYF. Complete variable domain (other parts from reference TRBV5-1 and TRBJ2-5): KAGVTQTPRYLIKTRGQQVTLSCSPISGHRSVSWYQQTPGQGLQFLFEYFSETQRNKGNFPGRFSGRQFSNSRSEMNVSTLELGDSALYLCASSAGVQETQYFGPGTRLLVL.

This clone was detected many times. CDR3 sequence reads: CASRGGLEREQYF. CDR3 DNA (partial): TGTGCCAGCCGTGGGGGACTAGAACGCGAG. V and J are TRBV2 and TRBJ2-7, with 8 bases fitting TRBD2. Coverage ceases 3 residues before the CDR3 finishes, and the germline J gene fills in the end. This CDR3 contains 13 residues. The trim removed 8 bases at V and 6 bases at J, leaving 9 bases unmatched. Germline assignment: CDR1 SNHLY and CDR2 FYNNEI.

Of note for this clone: The read falls 3 residues short of the CDR3 end, and the missing part is taken from the germline J gene. This chain connects TRBV2 to TRBJ2-3; the match to TRBD2 covers 11 bases. This CDR3 region has 18 residues. The germline V gene has CDR1 SNHLY and CDR2 FYNNEI. The V gene end was trimmed by 7 bases and the J gene end by 1 base; junction bases not matched to a gene: 13. The DNA read from the CDR3 is TGTGCCAGCATCTCCAGGGATCTAGCGGGGGGCCGCACAGATACG. As protein: CASISRDLAGGRTDT. The whole CDR3 sequence is CASISRDLAGGRTDTQYF. Variable domain in full (rest from reference TRBV2 and TRBJ2-3): EPEVTQTPSHQVTQMGQEVILRCVPISNHLYFYWYRQILGQKVEFLVSFYNNEISEKSEIFDDQFSVERPDGSNFTLKIRSTKLEDSAMYFCASISRDLAGGRTDTQYFGPGTRLTVL.

Note on this clone: The read gets to within 3 residues of the CDR3 end, and the germline J gene fills in the rest. The chain links TRBV20-1 to TRBJ2-7; possible D gene TRBD1, 6 bases. The V end lost 8 bases, the J end lost 2 bases, and 16 bases lay between the germline ends. The CDR3 loop spans 13 amino acids. In germline, CDR1 is DFQATT, CDR2 SNEGSKA (reference sequence). CDR3 sequence: CSPKGQLAYEQYF. Incomplete CDR3 DNA: TGCAGTCCGAAAGGACAGCTTGCCTACGAG.

There are many counts of this clone. The read ends 3 residues early relative to the CDR3; the germline J gene fills the gap. This chain uses TRBV30 with TRBJ2-7, with unresolved D. The V end lost 5 bases, the J end lost 4 bases, and 9 bases lay between the germline ends. Per germline, CDR1 GTSNPN and CDR2 SVGIG (reference sequence). CDR3 size: 11 residues. The CDR3 DNA, read in part, is TGTGCCTGGGGCAGGAATTACGAG. This translates into CAWGRNYE. The entire CDR3 reads CAWGRNYEQYF.

This clone showed up many times. With the read ending 3 residues before the CDR3 end, the germline J gene is used to fill in that end. The V gene is TRBV28, the J gene TRBJ2-4; 8 positions match TRBD2. This CDR3 region has 15 residues. Germline CDR1 MDHEN, CDR2 SYDVKM. V shed 7 bases and J 1 base; nucleotides not matched to a gene: 6. This CDR3 is CASTQAGAAKNIQYF. The covered CDR3 bases are TGTGCCAGCACCCAAGCGGGAGCGGCCAAAAACATT.

At least ten counts were recorded for this clone. The CDR3 extends 3 residues past the end of the read, so its final part is completed from the germline J gene. This rearrangement joins TRBV2 to TRBJ1-4; 9 nucleotides line up with TRBD1. The CDR3 extends over 15 amino acids. Trimming took 5 bases from V and 8 from J; bases not matched to a gene: 9. In germline, CDR1 is SNHLY, CDR2 FYNNEI. CDR3 loop: CASSPPGQGVEKLFF. CDR3 DNA (partial): TGTGCCAGCAGTCCACCGGGACAGGGTGTAGAAAAA. The full variable domain, completed using reference TRBV2 and TRBJ1-4, is EPEVTQTPSHQVTQMGQEVILRCVPISNHLYFYWYRQILGQKVEFLVSFYNNEISEKSEIFDDQFSVERPDGSNFTLKIRSTKLEDSAMYFCASSPPGQGVEKLFFGSGTQLSVL.

This clone was detected many times. Coverage ceases 3 residues before the CDR3 finishes, and the germline J gene fills in the end. The chain is built from TRBV19 and TRBJ1-6, with D possibly being TRBD1 (6 bases). The V gene's germline CDR1 is LNHDA and CDR2 SQIVND (reference sequence). Trimming took 1 base from V and 7 from J, leaving 8 bases between them. The CDR3 is 14 amino acids. The DNA read from the CDR3 is TGTGCCAGTAGTATAGTTCAGGGGAATTCACCC. Its translation is CASSIVQGNSP. The whole CDR3 protein is CASSIVQGNSPLHF.

This clone was counted between two and nine times. The DNA ends 3 residues before the CDR3 does, and the rest of the CDR3 is filled in from the germline J gene. The chain uses TRBV5-1 and TRBJ2-1; 12 nucleotides agree with TRBD2. Unmatched junction bases numbered 5, after V lost 6 bases and J lost 1 base. The CDR3 sequence is 16 residues long. Germline lookup yields CDR1 SGHRS and CDR2 YFSETQ. The sequenced part of the CDR3 DNA is TGCGCCAGCACCCCGACTAGCGGGGGATCCTACAATGAG. Translation gives CASTPTSGGSYNE. The CDR3, in full, reads CASTPTSGGSYNEQFF.

The table lists this clone with many counts. Read sequence stops 3 residues before the CDR3 end, and the germline J gene provides the missing end. The V call is TRBV20-1, the J call TRBJ2-3, with TRBD2 identical over 8 bases. Germline V gene lookup returns CDR1 DFQATT and CDR2 SNEGSKA (reference sequence). Losses at the gene ends were 5 bases for V and 0 bases for J; bases not matched to a gene: 19. The CDR3 length is 19 residues. The CDR3 region is CSAPLFGTSLLSSTDTQYF. The DNA read from the CDR3 is TGCAGTGCTCCTCTCTTCGGGACTAGTTTACTTTCTAGCACAGATACG.

This clone was recorded at least ten times. The read comes to an end 3 residues before the CDR3 does, leaving the germline J gene to fill in the end. The chain combines TRBV5-1 with TRBJ2-1; tentative D call: TRBD1 (6 bases). CDR1 and CDR2 (germline): SGHRS, YFSETQ. This CDR3 is built from 14 residues. V gave up 0 bases and J gave up 3 bases, with 7 bases separating them. Partial CDR3 DNA: TGCGCCAGCAGCTTGGGGACAGTCTACAATGAG. Translation: CASSLGTVYNE. The complete CDR3 sequence is CASSLGTVYNEQFF.

This clone was found many times. The CDR3 extends 3 residues past the end of the read, so its final part is completed from the germline J gene. This chain joins TRBV7-9 and TRBJ1-4; D unclear. The CDR3 loop spans 15 amino acids. Germline-derived CDR1 and CDR2 are SEHNR and FQNEAQ (reference sequence). V dropped 6 bases and J dropped 0 bases, with 11 bases sitting between them. Incomplete CDR3 DNA: TGTGCCAGCAGATCCGACACCGCAACTAATGAAAAA. Translation: CASRSDTATNEK. The CDR3 as a whole reads CASRSDTATNEKLFF.

This clone was observed many times. The CDR3 end lies 3 residues beyond the end of the read and is filled in from the germline J gene. The V gene is TRBV20-1, the J gene TRBJ1-2, with D unclear. V was shortened by 0 bases and J by 4 bases, with 12 bases between the two germline ends. There are 14 residues in the CDR3. Germline assignment: CDR1 DFQATT and CDR2 SNEGSKA (reference sequence). The covered CDR3 bases are TGCAGTGCTAGAGAGGAGGCAGACACCTATGGC. This encodes CSAREEADTYG. The full CDR3 sequence reads CSAREEADTYGYTF.

Ten or more counts support this clone. The read halts 3 residues ahead of the CDR3 end, with the missing end drawn from the germline J gene. The chain uses TRBV14 and TRBJ1-6, with 7 bases fitting TRBD1. V lost 1 base and J lost 7; bases outside the gene matches: 4. The CDR3 has 15 amino acids. Germline V gives CDR1 SGHDN, CDR2 FVKESK. The CDR3 spells CASSQVDRTNSPLHF. CDR3 DNA, as far as it was read: TGTGCCAGCAGCCAAGTGGACAGGACAAATTCACCC.

This clone was found many times. The read finishes 3 residues shy of the CDR3 end, and the germline J gene is used to complete it. V and J are TRBV12-5 and TRBJ1-4; D is unclear. Between the trimmed V and J ends, which lost 3 bases and 0 bases, there was a span of 5 bases. The CDR3 totals 14 residues. CDR1 is LGHNT and CDR2 is FRNRAP in the germline V gene. Partial CDR3 DNA: TGTGCTAGTGGTTTCGGGGCAACTAATGAAAAA. Protein product: CASGFGATNEK. The whole CDR3 is CASGFGATNEKLFF.

Worth noting for this clone: Coverage ceases 3 residues before the CDR3 finishes, and the germline J gene fills in the end. The chain recombines TRBV11-1 with TRBJ2-7; 9 bases are shared with TRBD2. The CDR3 sequence is 14 residues long. The ends lost 1 base at V and 4 bases at J; junction bases unmatched: 2. Germline V gene data show CDR1 as SGHAT and CDR2 as FQDESV (reference sequence). Partial CDR3 DNA: TGTGCCAGCAGCTTAGGACTAGCGGTGTACGAG. This encodes CASSLGLAVYE. The whole CDR3 region reads CASSLGLAVYEQYF. Based on the CDR3 plus reference TRBV11-1 and TRBJ2-7, the full variable domain is EAEVAQSPRYKITEKSQAVAFWCDPISGHATLYWYRQILGQGPELLVQFQDESVVDDSQLPKDRFSAERLKGVDSTLKIQPAELGDSAMYLCASSLGLAVYEQYFGPGTRLTVT.

This clone came up many times. The observed sequence ends 3 residues before the CDR3 terminus, with the missing tail filled in from the germline J gene. V and J are TRBV20-1 and TRBJ2-1; 7 bases are a match to TRBD2. Germline trimming cut 2 bases from V and 5 bases from J; bases unmatched to any gene: 15. The CDR3 totals 17 residues. Germline V gene lookup returns CDR1 DFQATT and CDR2 SNEGSKA (reference sequence). The CDR3: CSARLRRWTSVNNEQFF. The sequenced CDR3 bases are TGCAGTGCTAGACTCCGCCGTTGGACTAGTGTAAACAATGAG.

The table lists this clone with many counts. The CDR3 is CASSLTGTVNTEAFF. The sequenced CDR3 bases are TGTGCCAGCAGTTTAACAGGGACAGTGAACACTGAA. This chain joins TRBV6-2 or TRBV6-3 and TRBJ1-1; 7 positions agree with TRBD1. The CDR3 extends 3 residues past the end of the read, so its final part is completed from the germline J gene. Trimming cost V 4 bases and J 0 bases; bases outside gene matches: 5. The CDR3 loop spans 15 amino acids. Germline V gene sequence: CDR1 MNHEY, CDR2 SVGEGT.

Ten or more counts support this clone. The read comes to an end 3 residues before the CDR3 does, leaving the germline J gene to fill in the end. The rearrangement links TRBV10-2 to TRBJ1-1, with D unresolved. Germline values: CDR1 WSHSY, CDR2 SAAADI. The CDR3 totals 13 residues. The CDR3 bases that were read are TGCGCCAGCAGTGAGTTGAGGGCAGACCAA. Amino acid sequence: CASSELRADQ. The full CDR3 protein reads CASSELRADQAFF.

Comment on this clone: From the germline J gene comes the end of the CDR3, since the read stops 3 residues before it. The V and J genes are TRBV7-4 and TRBJ1-2; TRBD1 aligns across 7 bases. Germline-derived CDR1 and CDR2 are SGHVT and SQSDAQ. The CDR3 spans 15 residues. CDR3 DNA (partial): TGTGCCAGCAGCTGGCACAGGGGCTCATCCTACGAC. This codes for CASSWHRGSSYD. In full, the CDR3 reads CASSWHRGSSYDYTF. Supplemented by reference TRBV7-4 and TRBJ1-2, the full variable domain reads GAGVSQSPRYKVAKRGRDVALRCDSISGHVTLYWYRQTLGQGSEVLTYSQSDAQRDKSGRPSGRFSAERPERSVSTLKIQRTEQGDSAVYLCASSWHRGSSYDYTFGSGTRLTVV.

At least ten counts were recorded for this clone. With the read ending 3 residues before the CDR3 end, the germline J gene is used to fill in that end. The J gene is TRBJ1-5, the V gene TRBV30; TRBD1 might be the D (6 bases). CDR1 and CDR2 (germline): GTSNPN, SVGIG (reference sequence). V was cut by 2 bases and J by 6 bases, with 14 bases left in between. This CDR3 spans 14 amino acids. CDR3: CAWSPQGSSQPQHF. CDR3 bases read: TGTGCCTGGAGTCCACAGGGTTCGAGTCAGCCC.

A note on this clone: The CDR3 is cut off 3 residues early in the read; its end comes from the germline J gene. This chain joins TRBV7-3 and TRBJ1-2; 7 bases map to TRBD1. Per germline, CDR1 SGHTA and CDR2 FQGTGA. The CDR3 length is 13 residues. CDR3 DNA (partial): TGTGCCAGCAGGGTGACAGGGACCGGCGGC. Translation: CASRVTGTGG. The whole CDR3 is CASRVTGTGGYTF.

The table lists this clone with many counts. The CDR3 end lies 3 residues beyond the end of the read and is filled in from the germline J gene. The chain links TRBV20-1 to TRBJ2-7; 13 nucleotides match TRBD2. The CDR3 is made up of 14 amino acids. Unmatched junction bases numbered 3, after V lost 5 bases and J lost 2 bases. The germline V gene has CDR1 DFQATT and CDR2 SNEGSKA (reference sequence). The sequenced part of the CDR3 DNA is TGCAGTGCTCCACTAGCGGGGGGGGCCTACGAG. This codes for CSAPLAGGAYE. In full, the CDR3 is CSAPLAGGAYEQYF.

This clone was observed at least ten times. The read falls 3 residues short of the CDR3 end, and the missing part is taken from the germline J gene. The chain carries TRBV7-9 and TRBJ1-5, with a possible D match to TRBD1 (6 bases). The ends were cut back, 4 bases at V and 4 bases at J, with 14 bases in the middle. This CDR3 comprises 15 residues. Germline CDR1 is SEHNR and CDR2 is FQNEAQ (reference sequence). The CDR3 bases that were read are TGTGCCAGCAGCTCGGGGACACAAGGGAATCAGCCC. As protein: CASSSGTQGNQP. The whole CDR3 protein reads CASSSGTQGNQPQHF.

This clone was seen many times. The CDR3 end falls 3 residues outside the read, so it is completed with the germline J gene. This chain uses TRBV5-1 with TRBJ1-4, with 9 positions matching TRBD1. The germline V gene encodes CDR1 SGHRS and CDR2 YFSETQ. This CDR3 is built from 14 residues. The junction had 6 bases not matched to a gene; V was cut back by 4 bases and J by 8 bases. CDR3 DNA (partial): TGCGCCAGCAGCCGACAGGGGGAAGAAGAAAAA. This translates into CASSRQGEEEK. The full CDR3 protein reads CASSRQGEEEKLFF.